These T cell receptor beta chains were read from a single sample in a study of cytomegalovirus exposure and HLA in healthy donors. Clones were sequenced by immunoSEQ multiplex PCR, and TCRdb holds only the in-frame ones, with some missing. The repertoire holds about 200,000 clones, with approximately 80% as singletons. What was sequenced was PBMCs. Every receptor here comes from a man aged 45-60 years in good health and CMV-seronegative. Each CDR3 is given with its conserved first and last residue. A D gene is named only where the DNA matches it firmly. Clone size, where shown, is once, few, many, or a class for clones that have expanded.

D gene	clone size	V gene	J gene	CDR3 DNA	CDR3 protein
NA	NA	TRBV19	TRBJ1-2	TGTGCCAGTAGTCCCTTAGGAGGCCGGGGCTACACCTTC	CASSPLGGRGYTF
TRBD1	once	TRBV29-1	TRBJ2-7	TGCAGCGGGGGACAGGGGAAAGAATACGAGCAGTACTTC	CSGGQGKEYEQYF
NA	NA	TRBV2	TRBJ1-1	TGTGCCAGCAACGACAGGGAAGCTTTCTTT	CASNDREAFF
NA	once	TRBV7-2	TRBJ2-2	TGTGCCAGCAGCTTAAAAGCAACGCCGAACACCGGGGAGCTGTTTTTT	CASSLKATPNTGELFF
NA	once	TRBV28	TRBJ1-2	TGTGCCAGCAGAATACAGGACTATGGCTACACCTTC	CASRIQDYGYTF
NA	NA	TRBV15	TRBJ2-2	TGTGCCACCAGCATCAGACTGAACACCGGGGAGCTGTTTTTT	CATSIRLNTGELFF
NA	NA	TRBV27	TRBJ1-6	TGTGCCAGCAGTTTCGGGTCCTATAATTCACCCCTCCACTTT	CASSFGSYNSPLHF
NA	once	TRBV7-3	TRBJ1-1	TGTGCCAGCAGCTTTCGCGGGGCAGGTGGGAGAAACACTGAAGCTTTCTTT	CASSFRGAGGRNTEAFF
TRBD2	NA	TRBV6-9	TRBJ2-7	TGTGCCACCAGAAGGTGGGCGGGAGGATTATACGAGCAGTACTTC	CATRRWAGGLYEQYF
NA	NA	TRBV9	TRBJ2-2	TGTGCCAGCAGCGTAGATCTCTTCACCGGGGAGCTGTTTTTT	CASSVDLFTGELFF
NA	NA	TRBV10-3	TRBJ2-7	TGTGCCATCAGTCTTGACTTGAAATCCTACGAGCAGTACTTC	CAISLDLKSYEQYF
TRBD2	NA	TRBV7-6	TRBJ2-3	TGTGCCAGCAGCCCCGGGGCTAGCGGAACTAGCACAGATACGCAGTATTTT	CASSPGASGTSTDTQYF
NA	NA	TRBV5-1	TRBJ2-7	TGCGCCAGCAGCTTGATCGGCTACGAGCAGTACTTC	CASSLIGYEQYF
NA	NA	TRBV9	TRBJ1-5	TGTGCCAGCAGCGTAGCGGGTGATCAGCCCCAGCATTTT	CASSVAGDQPQHF
TRBD1	few	TRBV5-4	TRBJ2-7	TGTGCCAGCAGCTTGGTGTCTCCGGGACAGAAATACGAGCAGTACTTC	CASSLVSPGQKYEQYF
TRBD1	NA	TRBV13	TRBJ1-1	TGTGCCAGCAGCCCCTGGACAGGGGCAAAGGACACTGAAGCTTTCTTT	CASSPWTGAKDTEAFF
NA	NA	TRBV19	TRBJ1-2	TGTGCCAGTAGTATCACCGCCTCCCGGGGGGGCGCAGGCTATGGCTACACCTTC	CASSITASRGGAGYGYTF
TRBD1	NA	TRBV9	TRBJ2-7	TGTGCCAGCAGCGTGGACAGGGTCGGCGAGCAGTACTTC	CASSVDRVGEQYF
TRBD1	NA	TRBV30	TRBJ1-2	TGTGCCTGGGGGACAGGGGCTTACTATGGCTACACCTTC	CAWGTGAYYGYTF
TRBD2	NA	TRBV7-9	TRBJ2-1	TGTGCCAGCAGCTTGGCTTCTCGGGGGGGCTCCTACAATGAGCAGTTCTTC	CASSLASRGGSYNEQFF
NA	NA	TRBV5-1	TRBJ2-2	TGCGCCAGCAGCTGGGACGGGGGTGGCACCGGGGAGCTGTTTTTT	CASSWDGGGTGELFF
NA	NA	TRBV6-5	TRBJ2-7	TGTGCCAGCACCCAGTCCCGGGGAGCCTACGAGCAGTACTTC	CASTQSRGAYEQYF
NA	NA	TRBV18	TRBJ1-1	TGTGCCAGCTCACCACACAAAACAGGAGAAGCTTTCTTT	CASSPHKTGEAFF
TRBD1	NA	TRBV5-6	TRBJ2-7	TGTGCCAGCAGCTGGGACAGAAACTCCTACGAGCAGTACTTC	CASSWDRNSYEQYF
NA	NA	TRBV6-5	TRBJ2-4	TGTGCCAGCAGTTATGCGCAAAGGGGTAACATTCAGTACTTC	CASSYAQRGNIQYF
NA	NA	TRBV28	TRBJ2-5	TGTGCCAGCAGCCCCAGAAACGGGGAGACCCAGTACTTC	CASSPRNGETQYF
NA	few	TRBV9	TRBJ1-2	TGTGCCAGCACCAAGACAGGTGAGGGCTATGGCTACACCTTC	CASTKTGEGYGYTF
TRBD1	NA	TRBV28	TRBJ1-6	TGTGCCAGCAGGCCCCGGGACAGGCAAAATTCACCCCTCCACTTT	CASRPRDRQNSPLHF
NA	NA	TRBV11-3	TRBJ2-3	TGTGCCAGCGGCTTAGATGGCGGTAACACAGATACGCAGTATTTT	CASGLDGGNTDTQYF
TRBD1	NA	TRBV25-1	TRBJ2-4	TGTGCCAGCAGTGATGTCCAGGGGGTCAAAAACATTCAGTACTTC	CASSDVQGVKNIQYF
NA	NA	TRBV29-1	TRBJ1-1	TGCAGCGCCGCAACACCAGGGTCGGAGTACACTGAAGCTTTCTTT	CSAATPGSEYTEAFF
TRBD2	NA	TRBV4-1	TRBJ2-1	TGCGCCAGCAGCCAAGATCGAATCGGGAGGGCCAGGTCCTACAATGAGCAGTTCTTC	CASSQDRIGRARSYNEQFF
NA	NA	TRBV19	TRBJ1-4	TGTGCCAGTACGGGTCTTGGACAGTATGAAAAACTGTTTTTT	CASTGLGQYEKLFF
NA	NA	TRBV6-5	TRBJ2-7	TGTGCCAGCAGTTACTCGGGGGGACCCTACGAGCAGTACTTC	CASSYSGGPYEQYF
TRBD2	NA	TRBV7-9	TRBJ2-5	TGTGCCAGCAGCTTACTTAGACTAGCGGGAGGAACGGTAAAGACCCAGTACTTC	CASSLLRLAGGTVKTQYF
TRBD1	NA	TRBV6-6	TRBJ1-1	TGTGCCAGCGACAGGGGAAACGTGAACACTGAAGCTTTCTTT	CASDRGNVNTEAFF
NA	NA	TRBV7-9	TRBJ2-7	TGTGCCAGCAGCCCAGAACAGGGTTCCTACGAGCAGTACTTC	CASSPEQGSYEQYF
NA	NA	TRBV30	TRBJ1-1	TGTGCCTGGAGTCCGACAGGTTGGGTCACTGAAGCTTTCTTT	CAWSPTGWVTEAFF
TRBD1	NA	TRBV2	TRBJ2-2	TGTGCCAGCAGCCCAACAGGGGCCGAGAGCGGGGAGCTGTTTTTT	CASSPTGAESGELFF
NA	NA	TRBV7-3	TRBJ2-1	TGTGCCAGCAGCTTAAACGGGTACAATGAGCAGTTCTTC	CASSLNGYNEQFF
NA	few	TRBV19	TRBJ2-1	TGTGCCAGTAGTTCGGACAATGAGCAGTTCTTC	CASSSDNEQFF